What follows describes a single TCR beta chain. Other DNA sequences from this sample encode an identical CDR3 as well. Method: immunoSEQ multiplex PCR; TCRdb's copy keeps in-frame clones and lacks some. The repertoire holds roughly 2.5 million clones, with 85% to 95% as singletons. The data were taken from a study of shared clonotypes between healthy human individuals. V lost 3 bases and J lost 4, with 5 bases in between. The CDR3 runs 12 residues. The germline V gene encodes CDR1 KGHSH and CDR2 LQKENI. The TCR comes from a man aged 18 to 35 in good health. The chain has TRBV18 and TRBJ2-3; the D gene could be TRBD1 or TRBD2 (5 bases each). The sequenced sample was naive CD4+ T cells sorted from blood. Subset given: CD45RA+ positively selected. CDR3 region: CASSPGPDTQYF. The CDR3 nucleotides are TGTGCCAGCTCACCGGGACCAGATACGCAGTATTTT.